There are a few counts of the clone carrying this TCR beta chain. The sample originates from a study of blood T cell repertoires in COVID-19. On the study more broadly: Donors in the United States, Italy and Spain gave samples during acute or convalescent COVID-19. The cDNA or gDNA used as material had been derived from T cells, B-cell-depleted T cells, or PBMCs.

The authors' processing: Amplification of reference gene primers was used by the study to estimate nucleated cell counts. The assay was immunoSEQ multiplex PCR, and TCRdb's table has in-frame clones only and misses some. The DNA was the basis for D and trimming; V, J and clone size are from that table. This table has 150,000 or so clones, just under 85% appearing once. V lost 0 bases and J lost 6, with 3 bases in between. CDR3 length: 12 amino acids. Germline V CDR1 and CDR2: SGHNT, YENEEA. The receptor comes from an older woman with acute or convalescent COVID-19. The material sequenced was peripheral blood. V gene TRBV11-3 combines with J gene TRBJ2-1; no reliable D call. CDR3 protein: CASSLDSNEQFF. The CDR3 DNA reads as TGTGCCAGCAGCTTAGACAGCAATGAGCAGTTCTTC.